The 23 T cell receptor beta chains in this list originate from one sample, sequenced in a study of T cell repertoires in cytomegalovirus infection. TCRdb re-called the reads with MiXCR, one entry per CDR3 protein. The data show approximately 320,000 distinct CDR3 sequences, 9.5% seen once. The specimen was PBMCs. These receptors all stem from a human donor in good health (CMV status not recorded). Some clones in this sample may be carry-over from other donors' samples.

This clonotype was found a few times. The genes are TRBV11-3 and TRBJ2-1, with unresolved D. Germline V CDR1 and CDR2: SGHNT, YENEEA. The CDR3 contains 13 residues. Trimming left V 10 bases short and J 10 bases short, with 20 bases between. The CDR3 DNA follows: TGTGCCATGCCGACCTATGTCCCCCTGGAGCAGTTCTTC. Its translation: CAMPTYVPLEQFF.

The table lists this clonotype with many counts. The chain uses TRBV7-2 and TRBJ1-5; D ambiguous. The V gene lost 2 bases and the J gene lost 2 bases, with 10 bases spanning the gap. Per the germline V gene, CDR1 is SGHTA and CDR2 is FQGNSA. This CDR3 is 15 amino acids long. CDR3: CASSLWGTGNQPQHF. The CDR3, as DNA: TGTGCCAGCAGCTTATGGGGTACGGGCAATCAGCCCCAGCATTTT.

This clonotype came up many times. The chain links TRBV7-6 to TRBJ1-5, with 7 bases matching TRBD1. Germline V gives CDR1 SGHVS, CDR2 FNYEAQ. The CDR3 spans 14 residues. V shed 3 bases and J 2 bases; nucleotides not matched to a gene: 1. CDR3 bases: TGTGCCAGCAGCTTCAGGGGGTGCAATCAGCCCCAGCATTTT. Its translation is CASSFRGCNQPQHF.

The chain employs TRBV6-5 and TRBJ1-4; D perhaps matches TRBD1 (6 bases). V shed 3 bases and J shed 5 bases, with 13 bases lying between them. This CDR3 comprises 15 residues. CDR1 and CDR2 (germline): MNHEY, SVGAGI. The CDR3 protein is CASSYSVGQNEKLFF. CDR3 bases: TGTGCCAGCAGTTATTCCGTCGGACAGAATGAAAAACTGTTTTTT.

As to this clonotype: A much larger clonotype is one base distant, so this may be a read error. The CDR3 spells CASSLAEQGGAFF. CDR3 DNA sequence: TGTGCCAGCAGCTTAGCGGAGCAGGGGGGCGCTTTCTTT. This rearrangement joins TRBV7-4 to TRBJ1-1; 7 bases are shared with TRBD1. Germline-derived CDR1 and CDR2 are SGHVT and SQSDAQ. The V gene end was trimmed by 0 bases and the J gene end by 11 bases; junction bases not matched to a gene: 6. The length of the CDR3 is 13 residues.

The chain couples TRBV6-1 to TRBJ1-5; D remains ambiguous. Germline CDR1 reads MNHNS; CDR2 reads SASEGT. Trimming took off 6 bases at V and 4 bases at J, with 19 bases between the two ends. CDR3 length: 16 residues. The CDR3 nucleotides are TGTGCCAGCAGACGAGGGTTGAGTACAGCTAATCAGCCCCAGCATTTT. Its translation: CASRRGLSTANQPQHF.

This clonotype occurred a few times. The chain couples TRBV7-2 to TRBJ2-7; D not resolved. The CDR3 runs 14 residues. V lost 5 bases and J lost 0, with 11 bases in between. Germline V gene sequence: CDR1 SGHTA, CDR2 FQGNSA. The CDR3 DNA follows: TGTGCCAGCAGCGAGACGTTTTCCTCCTACGAGCAGTACTTC. Translated, it gives CASSETFSSYEQYF.

The gene calls are TRBV20-1 and TRBJ1-6, with no clear D. V lost 6 bases and J lost 0, with 6 bases in between. Germline V gene data show CDR1 as DFQATT and CDR2 as SNEGSKA (reference sequence). The CDR3 is 13 residues long. The DNA of the CDR3 is TGCAGTGCCGAGAGCTCCTATAATTCACCCCTCCACTTT. Translating it yields CSAESSYNSPLHF.

This clonotype has at least ten counts. This chain connects TRBV7-3 to TRBJ2-1; 10 nucleotides line up with TRBD2. CDR1 and CDR2 from the germline V gene are SGHTA and FQGTGA. Trimming took 5 bases from V and 6 from J; bases not matched to a gene: 7. This CDR3 contains 15 residues. The CDR3 nucleotides read TGTGCCAGCAGCATACTAGCGGGAAACGGCAATGAGCAGTTCTTC. Translation gives CASSILAGNGNEQFF. The full variable domain, completed using reference TRBV7-3 and TRBJ2-1, is GAGVSQTPSNKVTEKGKYVELRCDPISGHTALYWYRQSLGQGPEFLIYFQGTGAADDSGLPNDRFFAVRPEGSVSTLKIQRTERGDSAVYLCASSILAGNGNEQFFGPGTRLTVL.

This clonotype has at least ten counts. The CDR3 region is CASRDSGGVYNEQFF. The CDR3 DNA follows: TGTGCCAGCAGGGATTCGGGGGGGGTCTACAATGAGCAGTTCTTC. The gene calls are TRBV7-2 and TRBJ2-1; 8 nucleotides agree with TRBD2. V shed 6 bases, J shed 3 bases, and the junction held 7 bases outside the gene matches. CDR1 and CDR2 (germline): SGHTA, FQGNSA. The CDR3 sequence is 15 residues long.

This clonotype has only a few counts. The chain carries TRBV6-5 and TRBJ2-5, with 12 positions matching TRBD2. The J segment lost 5 bases and the V segment lost 6 bases, leaving 7 bases of the junction unmatched. The CDR3 totals 15 residues. Germline values: CDR1 MNHEY, CDR2 SVGAGI. The CDR3 nucleotides are TGTGCCAGCAGGCAGACTAGCGGGAGAGGGGAGACCCAGTACTTC. Amino acid sequence: CASRQTSGRGETQYF.

This clonotype was detected only a few times. This CDR3 reads CATSSGTPKYNEQFF. The CDR3 DNA follows: TGTGCCACCAGCTCCGGGACACCTAAGTACAATGAGCAGTTCTTC. The rearrangement joins TRBV15 to TRBJ2-1, with D possibly TRBD1 on 6 matching bases. V was trimmed by 5 bases and J by 4 bases, leaving 15 bases between them. CDR3 length: 15 residues. Germline V lookup: CDR1 LNHNV, CDR2 YYDKDF (reference sequence).

The CDR3: CASSDRGVINSPLHF. Written as DNA, the CDR3 is TGTGCCAGCTCCGACAGGGGGGTCATTAATTCACCCCTCCACTTT. The rearrangement uses TRBV27 and TRBJ1-6, with TRBD1 matching over 9 bases. Germline V gene lookup returns CDR1 MNHEY and CDR2 SMNVEV (reference sequence). Trimming removed 8 bases from V and 6 bases from J; junction bases left unmatched: 8. This CDR3 region has 15 residues.

This clonotype was seen at least ten times. This chain connects TRBV12-3 or TRBV12-4 to TRBJ2-7; perhaps TRBD1 as D (5 bases). CDR3 size: 15 residues. The V gene lost 3 bases and the J gene lost 0 bases, with 12 bases spanning the gap. As DNA, the CDR3 is TGTGCCAGCAGTTTCACAGGCCGTATCTCCTACGAGCAGTACTTC. Protein: CASSFTGRISYEQYF.

The V call is TRBV7-2, the J call TRBJ1-5, with D perhaps matching TRBD1 (6 bases). V shed 5 bases and J shed 7 bases, with 15 bases lying between them. CDR1 is SGHTA and CDR2 is FQGNSA in the germline V gene. The CDR3 contains 14 residues. This chain's CDR3 is CASSPQGIGQPQHF. CDR3 DNA sequence: TGTGCCAGCAGCCCACAGGGTATTGGACAGCCCCAGCATTTT.

This clonotype was found a few times. V usage is TRBV2 and J usage is TRBJ2-7; TRBD2 matches at 7 bases. Trimming removed 6 bases from V and 6 bases from J; junction bases left unmatched: 11. The CDR3 extends over 14 amino acids. The germline V gene encodes CDR1 SNHLY and CDR2 FYNNEI. CDR3 protein: CASRQSGAGPEQYF. The CDR3 nucleotides read TGTGCCAGCAGACAGAGCGGAGCGGGGCCCGAGCAGTACTTC. Based on the CDR3 plus reference TRBV2 and TRBJ2-7, the full variable domain is EPEVTQTPSHQVTQMGQEVILRCVPISNHLYFYWYRQILGQKVEFLVSFYNNEISEKSEIFDDQFSVERPDGSNFTLKIRSTKLEDSAMYFCASRQSGAGPEQYFGPGTRLTVT.

This clonotype has a handful of counts. The genes are TRBV20-1 and TRBJ1-2, with 10 nucleotides matching TRBD1. Trimming removed 2 bases from V and 8 bases from J; junction bases left unmatched: 8. CDR1 and CDR2 (germline): DFQATT, SNEGSKA (reference sequence). CDR3 length: 14 residues. The CDR3 DNA follows: TGCAGTGCTAGATTGAGACAGGGGGCTCGCGGCTACACCTTC. Its translation: CSARLRQGARGYTF.

Comment on this clonotype: This could be a read error, since a much larger clone is one nucleotide away. The chain couples TRBV12-3 or TRBV12-4 to TRBJ1-5; no clear D. Deletions cut 4 bases from V and 5 bases from J, with 21 bases between. This CDR3 comprises 17 residues. CDR3 DNA sequence: TGTGCCAGCAGTTACCCGGCGTGGACGCCTCTTGATCAGCCCCAGCATTTT. Protein sequence: CASSYPAWTPLDQPQHF.

This clonotype appeared many times. V and J are TRBV20-1 and TRBJ2-7; 7 bases fit TRBD1. The CDR3 totals 14 residues. The V gene's germline CDR1 is DFQATT and CDR2 SNEGSKA (reference sequence). Losses at the gene ends were 0 bases for V and 2 bases for J; bases not matched to a gene: 4. The CDR3 is CSARDWQGAYEQYF. DNA for the CDR3: TGCAGTGCTAGAGATTGGCAGGGGGCCTACGAGCAGTACTTC.

The V and J genes are TRBV6-5 and TRBJ2-7; 8 bases align to TRBD1. Trimming cost V 0 bases and J 5 bases; bases outside gene matches: 9. This CDR3 has 16 residues. Per the germline V gene, CDR1 is MNHEY and CDR2 is SVGAGI. In DNA, the CDR3 is TGTGCCAGCAGTTACTCGACCAGGACAGGGATCGACGAGCAGTACTTC. Encoded protein: CASSYSTRTGIDEQYF.

This clonotype came up a few times. The chain recombines TRBV7-2 with TRBJ1-3; TRBD1 is a possible D gene (5 bases). This CDR3 contains 14 residues. Germline V gives CDR1 SGHTA, CDR2 FQGNSA. Trimming pared 8 bases from V and 2 bases from J, leaving 13 bases between. CDR3 in amino acids: CASGTQGAGNTIYF. CDR3 DNA sequence: TGTGCCAGCGGAACCCAGGGTGCTGGAAACACCATATATTTT.

This clonotype was detected once. V usage is TRBV6-6 and J usage is TRBJ2-3; TRBD1 matches 8 bases. The CDR3 spans 17 residues. With V trimmed by 7 bases and J by 1 base, 13 bases remained unmatched. CDR1 is MNHNY, CDR2 SVGAGI, per germline (reference sequence). The CDR3 sequence: CASTPPWGQERTDTQYF. CDR3 nucleotides: TGTGCCAGCACTCCTCCCTGGGGACAGGAGCGCACAGATACGCAGTATTTT.

This clonotype was seen at least ten times. The gene calls are TRBV11-3 and TRBJ1-3, with D unresolved. Trimming left V 4 bases short and J 0 bases short, with 7 bases between. Looked up from germline, CDR1 is SGHNT and CDR2 is YENEEA. This CDR3 spans 14 amino acids. CDR3 nucleotides: TGTGCCAGCAGCTGGGGAAGCTCTGGAAACACCATATATTTT. Protein product: CASSWGSSGNTIYF.